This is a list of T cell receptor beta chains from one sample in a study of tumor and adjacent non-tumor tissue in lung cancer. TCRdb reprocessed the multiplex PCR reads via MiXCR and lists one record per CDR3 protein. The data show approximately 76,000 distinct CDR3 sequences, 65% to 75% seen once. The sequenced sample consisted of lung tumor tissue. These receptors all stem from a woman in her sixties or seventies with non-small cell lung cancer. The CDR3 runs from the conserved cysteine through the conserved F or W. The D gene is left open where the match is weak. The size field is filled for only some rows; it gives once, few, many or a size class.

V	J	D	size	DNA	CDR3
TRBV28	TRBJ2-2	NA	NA	TGTACCAGTACGCAGGAAGGGAACACCGGGGAGCTGTTTTTT	CTSTQEGNTGELFF
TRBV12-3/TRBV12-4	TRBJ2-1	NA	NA	TGTGCCAGCAGTTTCAGGGGGAGGTACAATGAGCAGTTCTTC	CASSFRGRYNEQFF
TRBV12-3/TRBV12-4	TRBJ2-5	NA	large	TGTGCCAGCAGTTTACCGGGACTCCCACAAGAGACCCAGTACTTC	CASSLPGLPQETQYF
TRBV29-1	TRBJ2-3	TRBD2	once	TGCAGCGTTGAAGTCGTAACTAGCGGGACAGATACGCAGTATTTT	CSVEVVTSGTDTQYF
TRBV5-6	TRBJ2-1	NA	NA	TGTGTCAGCAGATTGGATAACAATGAGCAGTTCTTC	CVSRLDNNEQFF
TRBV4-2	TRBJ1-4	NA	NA	TGTGTCAGCAGCCAAGACAGGATCCGAACTGTTAGTGGTGAAAAACTGTTTTTT	CVSSQDRIRTVSGEKLFF
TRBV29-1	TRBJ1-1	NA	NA	TGCAACGTTGAAACGGTGTTCAGGAACACTCAAGCTTTCTTT	CNVETVFRNTQAFF
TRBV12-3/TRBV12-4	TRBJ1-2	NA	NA	TGTGCCAGCAATTTACGGACAGCCACATGGCTCTACACCTTT	CASNLRTATWLYTF
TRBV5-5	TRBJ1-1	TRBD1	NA	TGTGCCAGCAGCCTAGGACAGGGGGTGTACACTGAATCTTTCTTT	CASSLGQGVYTESFF
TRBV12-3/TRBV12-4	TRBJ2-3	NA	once	TGTGCCAGTGGCTTCCCCCGACGGCAGGGTGCTAGCACAGATATGCAGTATTTT	CASGFPRRQGASTDMQYF
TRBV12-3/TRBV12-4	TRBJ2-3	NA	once	TGTGTCAGCAGTTTACGTCCTGAGCCCCAGTATTTT	CVSSLRPEPQYF
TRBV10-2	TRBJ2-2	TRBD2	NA	TGCGCCAGCAGTAAACGGACTAGCTACAACGGGGAGCTGTTTTTT	CASSKRTSYNGELFF
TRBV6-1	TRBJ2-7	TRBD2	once	TGTGTCAGTAAAGGACTAGCGGGAGTCTCCGAGCAATACTTC	CVSKGLAGVSEQYF
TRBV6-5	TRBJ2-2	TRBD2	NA	TGTGCCAGCAGTCACCCTTTTTGGACTAGCGGGAGCTTCGGGGAGCTGCTTTTT	CASSHPFWTSGSFGELLF
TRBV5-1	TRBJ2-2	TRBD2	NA	TGCGCCAGCAGACTTTTAGCGGGAGGGCCGGCCTGGGAGCTGTTTTTT	CASRLLAGGPAWELFF
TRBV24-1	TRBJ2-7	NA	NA	TGCGCCACCAGTGACATATCCACAGGACCGACCTACGAGCAGTACTTC	CATSDISTGPTYEQYF
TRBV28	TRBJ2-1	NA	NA	TGTGCCAGCAAGCAGGATTACAATGAGCAGTTCTTC	CASKQDYNEQFF
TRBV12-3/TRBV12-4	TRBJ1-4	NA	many	TGTGCCAGCAGTCCATGGCCAACTAATGAAAAACTGTTTTTT	CASSPWPTNEKLFF
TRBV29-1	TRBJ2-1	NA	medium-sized	TGCAGCGTTGGAAGGGGTGGGGCTAGCGATAGGTTCTTC	CSVGRGGASDRFF
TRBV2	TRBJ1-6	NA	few	TGTGCCAGCGCTTCCCGCGCCCAAATTTCACCCCTCCACTTT	CASASRAQISPLHF
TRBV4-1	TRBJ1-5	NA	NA	TGCGCCAGCAGCACGGGAGTAACTTTGAATAGCAATCAGCCCCAGCGTTTT	CASSTGVTLNSNQPQRF
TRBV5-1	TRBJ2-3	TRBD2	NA	TGCGCCAGCAGCTCGGCTAGCGGGAATACGCAGTATTTT	CASSSASGNTQYF
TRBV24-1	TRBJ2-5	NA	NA	TGTGCCACCAGTGTGGGGACGGGGGGCAGCGATACCCAGTACTTC	CATSVGTGGSDTQYF
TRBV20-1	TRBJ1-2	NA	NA	TGCAGTGCTAGAGAGATCGCCAGATTCTATGGCTACGCCTTC	CSAREIARFYGYAF
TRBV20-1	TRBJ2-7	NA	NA	TGCAGTGGGGCCCTGGGGGAGAACGAGCAGCACTTC	CSGALGENEQHF
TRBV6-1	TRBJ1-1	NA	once	TGTGCCAGCAGTCCACAGGACAGCCCGAACACTGAAGCGTTCTTT	CASSPQDSPNTEAFF
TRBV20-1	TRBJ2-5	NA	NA	TGCAGTGCCATGAAACAAGAGACCCAGTACTTC	CSAMKQETQYF
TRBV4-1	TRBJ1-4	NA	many	TGCGCCAGCAGGGGGGGCACTTCCGAAAAACTGTTTTTT	CASRGGTSEKLFF
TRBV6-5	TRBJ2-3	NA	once	TGTGCCAGCAGTCACGTCTGGGCTAGCACAGATACGCAGTACTTT	CASSHVWASTDTQYF
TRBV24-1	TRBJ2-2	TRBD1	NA	TGTGCCACCAGCGAACCTCAGGGGGCTGGCACCGGGGAGCCGTTTTTT	CATSEPQGAGTGEPFF
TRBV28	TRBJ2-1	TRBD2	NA	TGTGCCAGCATTCAGAATTTTAGCGGGCCTTGGGACAATGAGCAGTTCTTC	CASIQNFSGPWDNEQFF
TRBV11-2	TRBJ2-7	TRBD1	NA	TGTGCCAGCAGCTTAGCCCTTCCGGGACAGGCTTTGGTGCAGTACTTC	CASSLALPGQALVQYF
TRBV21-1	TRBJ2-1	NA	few	TGTGCCAGCAGCAAAGCCCACCGGGCCCCGGGACCGTACAATGAGCAGTTCTTC	CASSKAHRAPGPYNEQFF
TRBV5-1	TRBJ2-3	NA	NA	TGCGCCAGCACCTTGACCCCTCCGGGGGGCGCGGGAGATACGCAGTATTTT	CASTLTPPGGAGDTQYF
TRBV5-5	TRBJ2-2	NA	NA	TGTGCCAGCAGCCTTGGGACCCTAGTTGCGGGCGCCGGGGAGCTGTTTTTT	CASSLGTLVAGAGELFF
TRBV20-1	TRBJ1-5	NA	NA	TGCAGTGCTAGAATAGCAGGGATAGATCCCCAGCATTTT	CSARIAGIDPQHF
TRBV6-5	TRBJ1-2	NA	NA	TGTGCCAGCAGACCTTGGGGGCCAAATCTTGACTACACCTTC	CASRPWGPNLDYTF
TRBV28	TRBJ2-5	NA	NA	NA	CASTSVGAPQETQYF
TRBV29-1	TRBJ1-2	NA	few	TGTAGCGTTGGGGAACAATCTAACTATGGCTACACCTTC	CSVGEQSNYGYTF
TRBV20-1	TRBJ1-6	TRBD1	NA	TGCGGTGGTTGGACAGGGGAAAATTCACCCCTCCACTTT	CGGWTGENSPLHF
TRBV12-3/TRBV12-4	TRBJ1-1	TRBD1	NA	TGTGCCAGCAGCATGACAGGGATGAACACTGAAGCTTACTTT	CASSMTGMNTEAYF